The 16 T cell receptor beta chains reported below all come from one sample, sequenced in a study of CD8 T cells in Susac syndrome (dated by TCRdb to the late 2010s). The library relied on the immunoSEQ multiplex PCR assay. RNA was extracted with the RNeasy kit and roughly 0.5 to 1 ug was reverse transcribed using random hexamers. TCRdb reran the public reads through fastp at Q25 and MiXCR, keeping productive beta chains. Each CDR3 protein appears once, grouped with its most common genes and DNA. The sample records roughly 180,000 distinct CDR3 sequences, around 96% of which are singletons. The ten top clones hold 0.085% to 0.11% of the sample. Sequences were obtained from CD4+ T cells from PBMCs. These TCRs come from a human donor in good health.

The genes are TRBV30 and TRBJ1-4, with a tentative D call TRBD1 (5 bases). Germline assignment: CDR1 GTSNPN and CDR2 SVGIG (reference sequence). Between the trimmed V and J ends, which lost 4 bases and 8 bases, there was a span of 14 bases. The CDR3 sequence is 13 residues long. The CDR3 is CAWNRNLREKLFF. The CDR3 DNA follows: TGTGCCTGGAACAGGAACTTACGGGAAAAACTGTTTTTT.

This clonotype was seen just once. This sequence joins TRBV20-1 and TRBJ1-4, with 9 positions matching TRBD1. CDR1 is DFQATT and CDR2 is SNEGSKA in the germline V gene (reference sequence). The ends lost 5 bases at V and 7 bases at J; junction bases unmatched: 8. CDR3 length equals 14 residues. The CDR3 bases are TGCAGTGCTCCCCGGACAGGGGTGGGTGAAAAACTGTTTTTT. It specifies CSAPRTGVGEKLFF.

The chain couples TRBV29-1 to TRBJ1-1; the D is unclear. The CDR3 is 13 amino acids. With 5 bases removed from V and 5 bases from J, the gap between germline ends came to 15 bases. The germline V gene has CDR1 SQVTM and CDR2 ANQGSEA. Here the CDR3 DNA reads TGCAGCGTTTCGAACAGTTTTAATACTGAAGCTTTCTTT. Residues: CSVSNSFNTEAFF.

The rearrangement joins TRBV30 to TRBJ1-5, with 8 nucleotides matching TRBD1. CDR3 size: 15 residues. V trimming: 0 bases; J trimming: 6 bases; junction bases outside the gene matches: 7. Germline lookup yields CDR1 GTSNPN and CDR2 SVGIG (reference sequence). This CDR3 is CAWSVRGTGAQPQHF. The CDR3 DNA follows: TGTGCCTGGAGTGTTAGGGGGACAGGAGCTCAGCCCCAGCATTTT.

This clonotype has a single count. The chain is built from TRBV28 and TRBJ2-7; 7 positions agree with TRBD1. The CDR3 sequence is 13 residues long. V shed 10 bases, J shed 5 bases, and the junction held 11 bases outside the gene matches. Germline V gene lookup returns CDR1 MDHEN and CDR2 SYDVKM. CDR3 bases: TGTGCCATCGACGACAGGGCAATGAACGAGCAGTACTTC. Translation gives CAIDDRAMNEQYF.

This clonotype has just one count. CDR3 nucleotides: TGTGCCAGCAACCAGTGGAAGACTGAAGCTTTCTTT. Residues: CASNQWKTEAFF. This rearrangement joins TRBV2 to TRBJ1-1; D is unresolved. CDR1 is SNHLY and CDR2 is FYNNEI in the germline V gene. The CDR3 covers 12 residues. Trimming shortened V by 7 bases and J by 5 bases, and 11 bases separated the two germline ends.

The rearrangement links TRBV9 to TRBJ1-2; D unclear. CDR1 SGDLS and CDR2 YYNGEE come from the germline V gene. V dropped 0 bases and J dropped 4 bases, with 10 bases sitting between them. The CDR3 length is 14 residues. The CDR3 DNA reads as TGTGCCAGCAGCGTAGCTACGGGGTTCTATGGCTACACCTTC. Amino acids: CASSVATGFYGYTF.

The CDR3 nucleotides read TGTGCCAGCAGGCAACTAGCGGGAGGAACCTACGAGCAGTACTTC. This sequence encodes CASRQLAGGTYEQYF. This sequence joins TRBV3-1 and TRBJ2-7; TRBD2 agrees at 12 bases. This CDR3 spans 15 amino acids. With V trimmed by 6 bases and J by 2 bases, 5 bases remained unmatched. The V gene's germline CDR1 is LGHDT and CDR2 YNNKEL (reference sequence).

The chain carries TRBV7-8 and TRBJ2-5, with D possibly being TRBD2 (5 bases). The CDR3 sequence is 14 residues long. Germline CDR1 and CDR2: SGHVS and FQNEAQ. The V and J ends lost 7 bases and 2 bases respectively, with 14 bases between them. The CDR3 region is CASTAGGRQETQYF. The CDR3 DNA reads TGTGCCAGCACCGCCGGAGGCCGTCAAGAGACCCAGTACTTC.

The chain employs TRBV24-1 and TRBJ2-7; TRBD1 agrees at 10 bases. The germline V gene encodes CDR1 KGHDR and CDR2 SFDVKD. This CDR3 is 16 amino acids long. Trimming at V came to 7 bases and at J to 4 bases, leaving 12 bases not matched to a gene. The CDR3 DNA follows: TGTGCCACCAGCGCTTATTCCGGGACAGGGGCTTACGAGCAGTACTTC. Encoded protein: CATSAYSGTGAYEQYF.

The J gene is TRBJ2-5, the V gene TRBV2; 7 bases agree with TRBD2. Looked up from germline, CDR1 is SNHLY and CDR2 is FYNNEI. Trimming cost V 6 bases and J 5 bases; bases outside gene matches: 9. The CDR3 sequence is 14 residues long. This chain's CDR3 is CASSERSGTETQYF. The CDR3 DNA reads as TGTGCCAGCAGCGAAAGGAGCGGGACGGAGACCCAGTACTTC.

The J gene is TRBJ2-1, the V gene TRBV29-1; 9 nucleotides agree with TRBD2. V shed 3 bases, J shed 9 bases, and the junction held 6 bases outside the gene matches. CDR1 is SQVTM and CDR2 is ANQGSEA in the germline V gene. This CDR3 comprises 13 residues. The CDR3 protein is CSVDVAGVTEQFF. The CDR3 nucleotides read TGCAGCGTTGACGTAGCGGGAGTCACTGAGCAGTTCTTC.

This chain joins TRBV28 and TRBJ2-1; a possible D gene is TRBD2 (5 bases). CDR3 length equals 16 residues. The V end was cut by 2 bases, the J end by 2 bases, with 13 bases between. The germline CDR1 and CDR2 sequences are MDHEN and SYDVKM. Here the CDR3 reads CASSLIGRAAYNEQFF. The CDR3 nucleotides are TGTGCCAGCAGTTTAATCGGGCGGGCAGCCTACAATGAGCAGTTCTTC.

This chain uses TRBV12-3 or TRBV12-4 with TRBJ2-3, with D perhaps TRBD1 or TRBD2 (5 bases each). There are 15 residues in the CDR3. Trimming took off 5 bases at V and 2 bases at J, with 14 bases between the two ends. The DNA of the CDR3 is TGTGCCAGCAGTCCGGGGACGCCCCCCACAGATACGCAGTATTTT. Translating it yields CASSPGTPPTDTQYF.

V and J are TRBV20-1 and TRBJ2-7; a weak D match, TRBD2 (6 bases). Germline V CDR1 and CDR2: DFQATT, SNEGSKA (reference sequence). The CDR3 extends over 16 amino acids. The V gene lost 1 base and the J gene lost 4 bases, with 20 bases spanning the gap. CDR3 bases: TGCAGTGCTAGAGCCCGGGGGACTGCTGGGCGGTACGAGCAGTACTTC. Protein sequence: CSARARGTAGRYEQYF.

The genes are TRBV4-3 and TRBJ2-1, with 13 bases fitting TRBD2. This CDR3 comprises 14 residues. The V gene's germline CDR1 is LGHNA and CDR2 YSLEER. V lost 0 bases, J lost 12 bases, and 2 bases stayed unmatched. The CDR3 DNA reads as TGCGCCAGCAGCCAAGATCGACTAGCGGGAGGGCAGTTCTTC. This gives the protein CASSQDRLAGGQFF.